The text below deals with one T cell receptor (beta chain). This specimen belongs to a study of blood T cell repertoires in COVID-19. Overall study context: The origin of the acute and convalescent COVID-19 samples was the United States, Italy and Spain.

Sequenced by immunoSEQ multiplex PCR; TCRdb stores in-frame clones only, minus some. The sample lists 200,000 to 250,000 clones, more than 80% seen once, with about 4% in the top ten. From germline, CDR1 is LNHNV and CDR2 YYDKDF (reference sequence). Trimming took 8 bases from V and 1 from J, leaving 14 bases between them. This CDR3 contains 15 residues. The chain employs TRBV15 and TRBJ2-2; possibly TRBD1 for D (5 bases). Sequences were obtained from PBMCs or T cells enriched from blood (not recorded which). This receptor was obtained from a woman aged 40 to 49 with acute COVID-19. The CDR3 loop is CATGAARLNTGELFF. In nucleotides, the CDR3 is TGTGCCACCGGGGCTGCCAGATTGAACACCGGGGAGCTGTTTTTT.